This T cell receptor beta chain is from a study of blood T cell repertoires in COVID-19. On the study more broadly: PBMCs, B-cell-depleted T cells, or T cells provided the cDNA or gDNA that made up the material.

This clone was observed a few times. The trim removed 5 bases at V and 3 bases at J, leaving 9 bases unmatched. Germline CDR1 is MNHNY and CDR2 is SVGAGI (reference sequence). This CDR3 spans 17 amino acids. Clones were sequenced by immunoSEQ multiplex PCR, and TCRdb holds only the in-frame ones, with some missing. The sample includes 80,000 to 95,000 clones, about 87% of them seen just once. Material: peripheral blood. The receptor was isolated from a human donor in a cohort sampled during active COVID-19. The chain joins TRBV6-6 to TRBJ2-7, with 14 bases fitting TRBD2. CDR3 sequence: CASSHRGLAGVYYEQYF. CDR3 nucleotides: TGTGCCAGCAGTCACAGGGGACTAGCGGGGGTATACTACGAGCAGTACTTC.